A single sample is the source of the 2 T cell receptor beta chains below, sequenced in a study of response to subunit inactivated influenza vaccine. TCRdb passed the RT-PCR reads through MiXCR, listing each CDR3 protein once. The sample lists hundreds of thousands of distinct CDR3 sequences; about 12% were seen once. The source was PBMCs from blood, collected on the day of vaccination. All receptors come from a man aged 50-60 years who received an inactivated influenza vaccine.

The chain uses TRBV7-9 and TRBJ1-1; D gene unclear. In germline, CDR1 is SEHNR, CDR2 FQNEAQ (reference sequence). V was cut by 5 bases and J by 6 bases, with 10 bases left in between. The CDR3 has 12 amino acids. The CDR3 nucleotides are TGTGCCAGCAGCCGCGAGGGCCCTGAAGCTTTCTTT. Translated, it gives CASSREGPEAFF.

This clonotype was found many times. The rearrangement uses TRBV20-1 and TRBJ2-1; 15 bases fit TRBD2. V trimming: 7 bases; J trimming: 2 bases; junction bases outside the gene matches: 6. The CDR3 has 16 amino acids. Looked up from germline, CDR1 is DFQATT and CDR2 is SNEGSKA (reference sequence). CDR3 DNA sequence: TGCAGTGGCGAGGGACTAGCGGGAGGACCCTACAATGAGCAGTTCTTC. The encoded protein is CSGEGLAGGPYNEQFF.